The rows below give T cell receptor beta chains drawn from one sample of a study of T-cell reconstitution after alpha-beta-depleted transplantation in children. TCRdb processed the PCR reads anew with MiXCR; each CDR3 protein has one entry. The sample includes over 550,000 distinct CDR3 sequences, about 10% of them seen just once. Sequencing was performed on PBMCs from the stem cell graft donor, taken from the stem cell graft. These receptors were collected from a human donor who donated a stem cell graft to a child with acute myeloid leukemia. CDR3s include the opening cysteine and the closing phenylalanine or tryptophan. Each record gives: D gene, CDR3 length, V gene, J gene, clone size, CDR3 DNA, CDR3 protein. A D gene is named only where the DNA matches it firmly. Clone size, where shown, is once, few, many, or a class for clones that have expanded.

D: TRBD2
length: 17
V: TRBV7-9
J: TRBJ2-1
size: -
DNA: TGTGCCAGCAGCGCCCTCGGCGGGAGGGGCTCCTACAATGAGCAGTTCTTC
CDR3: CASSALGGRGSYNEQFF

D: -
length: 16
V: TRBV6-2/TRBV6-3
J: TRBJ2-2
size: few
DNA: TGTGCCAGCAGTTCCCCGGGGGCGAGGGTGACCGGGGAGCTGTTTTTT
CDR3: CASSSPGARVTGELFF

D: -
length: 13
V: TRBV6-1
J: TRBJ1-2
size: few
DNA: TGTGCCACTTCCCTCTTAGGGAACTATGGCTACACCTTC
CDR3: CATSLLGNYGYTF

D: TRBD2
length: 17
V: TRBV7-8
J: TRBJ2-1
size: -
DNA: TGTGCCAGCAGCCGGACTAGCGGGAGCTACGACCACAATGAGCAGTTCTTC
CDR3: CASSRTSGSYDHNEQFF

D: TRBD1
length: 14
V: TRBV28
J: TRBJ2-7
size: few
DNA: TGTGCCAGCAGTCGGACAGGGAATTCCTACGAGCAGTACTTC
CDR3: CASSRTGNSYEQYF

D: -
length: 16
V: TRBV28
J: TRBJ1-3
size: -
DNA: TGTGCCAGCAGTTCCTTTACCGGGTTCTCTGGAAACACCATATATTTT
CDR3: CASSSFTGFSGNTIYF

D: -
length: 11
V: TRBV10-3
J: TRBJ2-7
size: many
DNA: TGTGCCATCAGTGGAGACTCCGGGACTGCTTTC
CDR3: CAISGDSGTAF

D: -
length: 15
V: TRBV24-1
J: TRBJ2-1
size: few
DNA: TGTGCCACCAGTGAAGGAGTAGCGGCGTACAATGAGCAGTTCTTC
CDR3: CATSEGVAAYNEQFF

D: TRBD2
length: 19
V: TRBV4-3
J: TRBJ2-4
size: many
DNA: TGCGCCAGCAGCCAAGCAAGTGCTAGCGGAGGAATAGCCAAAAACATTCAGTACTTC
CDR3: CASSQASASGGIAKNIQYF

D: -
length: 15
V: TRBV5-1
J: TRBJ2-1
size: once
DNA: TGCGCCAGCAGCACCAAAAAAAACTCCTACAATGAGCAGTTCTTC
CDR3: CASSTKKNSYNEQFF

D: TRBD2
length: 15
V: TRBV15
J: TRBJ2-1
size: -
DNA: TGTGCCACCAGCACCGGGACTAGCGGGGGGAGTGAGCAGTTCTTC
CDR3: CATSTGTSGGSEQFF

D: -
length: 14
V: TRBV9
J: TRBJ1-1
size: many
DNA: TGTGCCAGCAGCCAAAGGAGGGAGAGCACTGAAGCTTTCTTT
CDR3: CASSQRRESTEAFF

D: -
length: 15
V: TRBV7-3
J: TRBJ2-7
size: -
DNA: TGTGCCAGCAGCCCGGGGAGGCCCCTAGACTACGAGCAGTACTTC
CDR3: CASSPGRPLDYEQYF

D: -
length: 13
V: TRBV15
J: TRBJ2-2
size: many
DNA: TGTGCCACCAGCAGAGAAGGGACCGGGGAGCTGTTTTTT
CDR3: CATSREGTGELFF

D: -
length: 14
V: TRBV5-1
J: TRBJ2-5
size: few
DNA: TGCGCCAGCAGCCCCCGCCAGGCGATGGAGACCCAGTACTTC
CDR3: CASSPRQAMETQYF

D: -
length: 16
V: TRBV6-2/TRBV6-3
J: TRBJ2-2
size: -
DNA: TGTGCCAGCAGCACAGGGAATATCGCGAACACCGGGGAGCTGTTTTTT
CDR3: CASSTGNIANTGELFF

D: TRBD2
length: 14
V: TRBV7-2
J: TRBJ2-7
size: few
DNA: TGTGCCAGCAGCTTCGCTAGCGGTCGCTACGAGCAGTACTTC
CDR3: CASSFASGRYEQYF

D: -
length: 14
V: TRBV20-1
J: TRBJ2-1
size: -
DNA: TGCAGTGCTAGAGATAGGCGGGGAGTCGCTGAGCAGTTCTTC
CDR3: CSARDRRGVAEQFF

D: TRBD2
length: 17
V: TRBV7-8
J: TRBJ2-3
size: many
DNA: TGTGCCAGCAGCCTAGCTCATAGCGGGAGGGCCACGGATACGCAGTATTTT
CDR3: CASSLAHSGRATDTQYF

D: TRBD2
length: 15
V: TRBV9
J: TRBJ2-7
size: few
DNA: TGTGCCAGCAGCGTAGAAGAGGGAGGGGACTACGAGCAGTACTTC
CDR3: CASSVEEGGDYEQYF

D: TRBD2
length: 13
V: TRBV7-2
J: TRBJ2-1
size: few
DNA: TGTGCCAGCCTATCCCCCCCTAGCGGTGAGCAGTTCTTC
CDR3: CASLSPPSGEQFF

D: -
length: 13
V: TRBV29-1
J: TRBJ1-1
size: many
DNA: TGCAGCGGGACCGGCTATTCCCGCACTGAAGCTTTCTTT
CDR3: CSGTGYSRTEAFF

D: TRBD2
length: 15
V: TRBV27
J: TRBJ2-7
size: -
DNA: TGTGCCAGCAGTTCCGGGACTAGCGGACTCGGGGAGCAGTACTTC
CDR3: CASSSGTSGLGEQYF

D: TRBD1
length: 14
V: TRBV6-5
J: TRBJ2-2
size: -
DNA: TGTGCCAGCAGTTACTTGCCGACAGGGGGGGAGCTGTTTTTT
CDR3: CASSYLPTGGELFF

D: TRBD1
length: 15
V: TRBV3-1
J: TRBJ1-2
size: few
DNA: TGTGCCAGCAGCCAAGTCCCGGGACAGGGAAGCGGCTACACCTTC
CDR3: CASSQVPGQGSGYTF

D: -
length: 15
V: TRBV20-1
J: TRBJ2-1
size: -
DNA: TGCAGTGCAACTCGCGATGCCAGGTCCTACAATGAGCAGTTCTTC
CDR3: CSATRDARSYNEQFF